A selection of T cell receptor beta chains follows, all from one sample in a study of yellow fever vaccine responses in identical twins. Each CDR3 protein gets one entry after TCRdb re-called the RT-PCR reads with MiXCR. This sample has about 18,000 distinct CDR3 sequences, with less than 70% found just once. Sample: T cells from blood (PBMCs), unsorted or a sorted subset (not recorded which), taken before or after yellow fever vaccination (not recorded which). The source is a woman under 30 who received the yellow fever vaccine. Both conserved end residues are part of each CDR3. Fields, in order: clone size, CDR3 length, V gene, D gene, J gene, CDR3 DNA, CDR3 protein. D genes are given only for firm matches. Clone size is stated in some rows and not others, as once, few, many or a class when expanded.

>NA|16|TRBV11-3|NA|TRBJ2-2
TGTGCCAGCAGCTTAATGTCAGCCATTAACACCGGGGAGCTGTTTTTT
CASSLMSAINTGELFF
>NA|15|TRBV2|TRBD1|TRBJ1-1
TGTGCCAGCAGTCCGGGACAGGGGATTTTCGCTGAAGCTTTCTTT
CASSPGQGIFAEAFF
>NA|17|TRBV9|NA|TRBJ2-3
TGTGCCAGCAGCGCCGAAGCCTCCGGGACCCCACGGGATACGCAGTATTTT
CASSAEASGTPRDTQYF
>NA|15|TRBV11-1|TRBD1|TRBJ1-6
TGTGCCAGTGATGTCGCGGGACAGAATAATTCACCCCTCCACTTT
CASDVAGQNNSPLHF
>NA|15|TRBV9|TRBD2|TRBJ2-3
TGTGCCAGCAGCGCCGGGACTAGCGGAGTGGGTACGCAGTATTTT
CASSAGTSGVGTQYF
>NA|13|TRBV6-5|NA|TRBJ2-1
TGTGCCAGCAGTTACCCTCCGACAACGGAGCAGTTCTTC
CASSYPPTTEQFF
>NA|14|TRBV2|NA|TRBJ1-4
TGTGCCAGCAGTTTCCTGCTGGGGTTTGAAAAACTGTTTTTT
CASSFLLGFEKLFF
>NA|13|TRBV7-8|NA|TRBJ2-7
TGTGCCAGCAGCTTACCTAGCGCGTACGAGCAGTACTTC
CASSLPSAYEQYF
>NA|11|TRBV6-6|NA|TRBJ2-5
TGTGCCAGCAGGAGACAAGAGACCCAGTACTTC
CASRRQETQYF
>NA|15|TRBV3-1|TRBD2|TRBJ2-1
TGTGCCAGCAGGGACGGGACTAGCGGGAGTAATGAGCGGTTCTTC
CASRDGTSGSNERFF
>few|11|TRBV7-9|NA|TRBJ2-5
TGTGCCAGCAGCTCGCAAGAGACCCAGTACTTC
CASSSQETQYF
>NA|14|TRBV28|TRBD1|TRBJ2-5
TGTGCCAGCAGTTGGACAGGGGGTATTGAGACCCAGTACTTC
CASSWTGGIETQYF
>few|16|TRBV27|NA|TRBJ2-1
TGTGCCAGCAGTGCGATAGCGATTGGGGGACACAATGAGCAGTTCTTC
CASSAIAIGGHNEQFF
>NA|13|TRBV20-1|NA|TRBJ2-1
TGCAGTGCTAGAGGCCAGCTTTACAATGAGCAGTTCTTC
CSARGQLYNEQFF
>few|16|TRBV7-6|TRBD2|TRBJ2-5
TGTGCCAGCAGCCAGGGGGGACTAGCGGGCGCAGAGACCCAGTACTTC
CASSQGGLAGAETQYF
>NA|11|TRBV12-5|NA|TRBJ2-7
TGTGCTAGTGCCATTAGCTACGAGCAGTACTTC
CASAISYEQYF
>NA|15|TRBV18|NA|TRBJ1-3
TGTGCCAGCTCAGCGACTGACCTCTCTGGAAACACCATATATTTT
CASSATDLSGNTIYF
>NA|14|TRBV15|TRBD2|TRBJ2-1
TGTGCCACCAGCGGGACTAGCGCCTACAATGAGCAGTTCTTC
CATSGTSAYNEQFF
>NA|14|TRBV28|NA|TRBJ2-3
TGTGCCAGCCGAAGTTGGGCGCTCACAGATACGCAGTATTTT
CASRSWALTDTQYF
>NA|15|TRBV19|TRBD2|TRBJ2-3
TGTGCCAGTGGGACTAGCGGGGGCAGCACAGATACGCAGTATTTT
CASGTSGGSTDTQYF
>NA|14|TRBV29-1|NA|TRBJ2-1
TGCAGCGTTGAACCTAGAAGCTCCTACAATGAGCAGTTCTTC
CSVEPRSSYNEQFF
>few|16|TRBV14|TRBD1|TRBJ1-1
TGTGCCACAAGAGACAGGGGGCGCGGGGTGAACACTGAAGCTTTCTTT
CATRDRGRGVNTEAFF
>NA|14|TRBV2|NA|TRBJ2-3
TGTGCCAGCAGTGAGGAGCGGATCACAGATACGCAGTATTTT
CASSEERITDTQYF
>NA|15|TRBV11-1|TRBD1|TRBJ1-1
TGTGCCAGCAGCCCACGGACAGGGCCGGGCACTGAAGCTTTCTTT
CASSPRTGPGTEAFF
>NA|12|TRBV29-1|NA|TRBJ2-1
TGCAGCGTTGAGACCCCCGGGAATGAGCAGTTCTTC
CSVETPGNEQFF
>NA|14|TRBV28|NA|TRBJ2-3
TGTGCCAGCAGTTTGCCGGGGAGCACAGATACGCAGTATTTT
CASSLPGSTDTQYF
>NA|16|TRBV21-1|NA|TRBJ2-1
TGTGCCAGCAGCATCCGACTAGCGGGGGTCCTAAATGAGCAGTTCTTC
CASSIRLAGVLNEQFF
>few|14|TRBV18|NA|TRBJ1-2
TGTGCCAGCTCATCGAACAAGGCTAACTATGGCTACACCTTC
CASSSNKANYGYTF
>NA|13|TRBV6-1|NA|TRBJ2-7
TGTGCCAGCAGATCCCCCCGATCAAGCGAGCAGTACTTC
CASRSPRSSEQYF
>few|14|TRBV11-2|NA|TRBJ1-4
TGTGCCAGCAGCTCGAGCTTCGAGGGCGGGCAACTGTTTTTT
CASSSSFEGGQLFF
>NA|16|TRBV18|TRBD1|TRBJ2-1
TGTGCCAGCTCACCAGAAAGGGGACAGTGGTACAATGAGCAGTTCTTC
CASSPERGQWYNEQFF
>few|17|TRBV11-1|TRBD2|TRBJ2-1
TGTGCCAGCAGCTTAGCTTTTCTAGCGGGATCCTACAATGAGCAGTTCTTC
CASSLAFLAGSYNEQFF
>NA|17|TRBV6-5|NA|TRBJ1-1
TGTGCCAGCAGTTCTTCCCCCGAACTCACACTGAGGACCGAAGCTTTCTTT
CASSSSPELTLRTEAFF
>NA|16|TRBV11-3|NA|TRBJ2-7
TGTGCCAGCAGTTTCAACCGGGACATGATGTGGTACGAGCAGTACTTC
CASSFNRDMMWYEQYF
>once|16|TRBV5-5|NA|TRBJ2-1
TGTGCCAGCAGCAACGCCGTAGCGGACCCCCACAATGAGCAGTTCTTC
CASSNAVADPHNEQFF
>NA|13|TRBV19|NA|TRBJ1-5
TGTGCCAGTAGTGGGACGATCAATCAGCCCCAGCATTTT
CASSGTINQPQHF
>few|15|TRBV3-1|NA|TRBJ1-1
TGTGCCAGCAGCCAACACAACATGAGTAGCACTGAAGCTTTCTTT
CASSQHNMSSTEAFF
>NA|15|TRBV5-5|NA|TRBJ2-7
TGTGCCAGCAGCTCCGAGATGGGCGGAGGGGGCGAGCAGTACTTC
CASSSEMGGGGEQYF
>few|13|TRBV23-1|NA|TRBJ2-7
TGCGCCAGCAGTCATTCCGTTGCCTACGAGCAGTACTTC
CASSHSVAYEQYF
>NA|14|TRBV18|NA|TRBJ1-2
TGTGCCAGCTCACCACCTGGGCCCACAGCTGGCTACACCTTC
CASSPPGPTAGYTF
>NA|14|TRBV15|NA|TRBJ2-2
TGTGCCACCAGCAGAGTACCCGGAACCGGGGAGCTGTTTTTT
CATSRVPGTGELFF
>once|16|TRBV18|NA|TRBJ2-1
TGTGCCAGCTCACCACCAATCCATAGCTCCTACAATGAGCAGTTCTTC
CASSPPIHSSYNEQFF
>NA|14|TRBV2|TRBD2|TRBJ2-1
TGTGCCAGCAGTGAAGTAGCGGGGGGCAATGAGCAGTTCTTC
CASSEVAGGNEQFF
>NA|13|TRBV29-1|NA|TRBJ1-1
TGCAGCGTGGGGCAGGGGATTATGGCTGAAGCTTTCTTT
CSVGQGIMAEAFF
>NA|14|TRBV4-2|NA|TRBJ2-1
TGTGCCAGCAGCCAAGGGTATGAGGGTGTGGAGCAGTTCTTC
CASSQGYEGVEQFF
>NA|13|TRBV6-1|NA|TRBJ1-1
TGTGCCAGCTCAAGGGCCATGAACACTGAAGCTTTCTTT
CASSRAMNTEAFF
>NA|14|TRBV5-1|NA|TRBJ1-4
TGCGCCAGCAGCTTGGACACAAATAATGAAAAACTGTTTTTT
CASSLDTNNEKLFF
>NA|13|TRBV5-5|NA|TRBJ1-5
TGTGCCAGCAGCTTGTTGTGGGATCAGCCCCAGCATTTT
CASSLLWDQPQHF
>NA|15|TRBV5-1|NA|TRBJ1-1
TGCGCCAGCAGCCCCCAAGGGACCGGAAACACTGAAGCTTTCTTT
CASSPQGTGNTEAFF
>NA|14|TRBV27|TRBD2|TRBJ2-3
TGTGCCAGCAGTTTAAGGGAGGGGTCCCATACGCAGTATTTT
CASSLREGSHTQYF
>NA|11|TRBV12-3/TRBV12-4|NA|TRBJ2-4
TGTGCCAGTACGAGTAAAAACATTCAGTACTTC
CASTSKNIQYF
>NA|14|TRBV29-1|TRBD2|TRBJ2-3
TGCAGCGTTGAAGATGGGACTAGCGGGACTATCCAGTATTTT
CSVEDGTSGTIQYF
>few|15|TRBV28|TRBD1|TRBJ2-3
TGTGCCAGCGCTTCCCGGGACAGGCACACAGATACGCAGTATTTT
CASASRDRHTDTQYF
>few|17|TRBV12-2|NA|TRBJ2-1
TGTGCAAGTCGCGATACTAGCGGGGGGACCCTTTCGGATGAGCAGTTCTTC
CASRDTSGGTLSDEQFF
>once|13|TRBV28|NA|TRBJ1-2
TGTGCCAGCAGTTTGGGGTCAGGGTATGGCTACACCTTC
CASSLGSGYGYTF